These 17 T cell receptor beta chains came from one sample sequenced in a study of cytomegalovirus exposure and HLA in healthy donors. The PCR contained 60 Vbeta and 13 Jbeta primers. The assay was immunoSEQ multiplex PCR, and TCRdb's table has in-frame clones only and misses some. The sample records roughly 120,000 clones, 65% to 75% being singletons. Sequenced input: PBMCs. These receptors were collected from a woman aged 45-60 years in good health and CMV-seropositive.

The chain links TRBV25-1 to TRBJ1-4; D possibly corresponds to TRBD1 (5 bases). V lost 6 bases to trimming and J lost 8 bases, with 13 bases between them. CDR3 length equals 13 residues. From germline, CDR1 is MGHDK and CDR2 SYGVNS. The CDR3 DNA sequence: TGTGCCAGCAGGAATAGTGGGGGGGAAAAACTGTTTTTT. Protein product: CASRNSGGEKLFF.

The chain uses TRBV30 and TRBJ1-2; no clear D gene. Trimming took 2 bases from V and 3 from J, leaving 10 bases between them. Looked up from germline, CDR1 is GTSNPN and CDR2 is SVGIG (reference sequence). CDR3 length equals 13 residues. For the CDR3, the DNA is TGTGCCTGGAGTCTCAGGTGGGACTATGGCTACACCTTC. Translated: CAWSLRWDYGYTF.

The chain employs TRBV11-2 and TRBJ1-3; D call uncertain. The CDR3 loop spans 13 amino acids. Trimming pared 1 base from V and 6 bases from J, leaving 7 bases between. The germline gives CDR1 SGHAT, CDR2 FQNNGV. CDR3 sequence: CASSLGPINTIYF. CDR3 DNA: TGTGCCAGCAGCTTAGGTCCTATAAACACCATATATTTT.

The chain links TRBV10-2 to TRBJ2-7; D may be TRBD2 (7 bases). Trimming took off 0 bases at V and 4 bases at J, with 13 bases between the two ends. CDR3 size: 15 residues. Per germline, CDR1 WSHSY and CDR2 SAAADI. For the CDR3, the DNA is TGCGCCAGCAGTGAGTCGGGAGGGGGACCTTACGAGCAGTACTTC. Translated, it gives CASSESGGGPYEQYF.

This chain uses TRBV29-1 with TRBJ2-5; 9 bases map to TRBD1. The J segment lost 4 bases and the V segment lost 8 bases, leaving 14 bases of the junction unmatched. The CDR3 extends over 15 amino acids. Germline V gene data show CDR1 as SQVTM and CDR2 as ANQGSEA. CDR3 sequence (DNA): TGCAGCTCCGAAGCAGGACAGGGGTTTGGAGAGACCCAGTACTTC. Encoded protein: CSSEAGQGFGETQYF.

The V call is TRBV10-3, the J call TRBJ1-2; TRBD1 matches at 9 bases. CDR1 ENHRY and CDR2 SYGVKD come from the germline V gene. This CDR3 has 14 amino acids. Unmatched junction bases numbered 9, after V lost 7 bases and J lost 6 bases. CDR3 DNA: TGTGCCATCACTCCCGGGACAGGGTTCGATGGCTACACCTTC. This translates into CAITPGTGFDGYTF.

The chain employs TRBV7-2 and TRBJ2-1; 12 positions match TRBD2. This CDR3 is built from 16 residues. In germline, CDR1 is SGHTA, CDR2 FQGNSA. The V segment lost 5 bases and the J segment 9 bases; nucleotides outside the gene matches: 11. The chain's CDR3 is CASSLASGGAGSEQFF. Here the CDR3 DNA reads TGTGCCAGCAGCCTGGCTAGCGGGGGGGCCGGAAGTGAGCAGTTCTTC.

This chain connects TRBV6-5 to TRBJ2-4; tentative D call: TRBD1 (6 bases). V shed 8 bases and J shed 12 bases, with 17 bases lying between them. The CDR3 runs to 12 residues. Germline CDR1 is MNHEY and CDR2 is SVGAGI. This CDR3 is CASALPGGDQYF. The CDR3 nucleotides read TGTGCCAGCGCCTTACCTGGGGGCGATCAGTACTTC.

The chain links TRBV30 to TRBJ2-5; 8 nucleotides agree with TRBD2. The ends lost 5 bases at V and 5 bases at J; junction bases unmatched: 13. From germline, CDR1 is GTSNPN and CDR2 SVGIG (reference sequence). The CDR3 length is 15 residues. The CDR3 loop reads CAWDPPGGGLETQYF. The CDR3 DNA sequence: TGTGCCTGGGATCCTCCCGGGGGGGGCCTTGAGACCCAGTACTTC. The full variable domain, completed using reference TRBV30 and TRBJ2-5, is SQTIHQWPATLVQPVGSPLSLECTVEGTSNPNLYWYRQAAGRGLQLLFYSVGIGQISSEVPQNLSASRPQDRQFILSSKKLLLSDSGFYLCAWDPPGGGLETQYFGPGTRLLVL.

The rearrangement links TRBV18 to TRBJ2-7; 7 positions match TRBD2. J lost 5 bases, V lost 0 bases, and 4 bases had no gene match. Germline values: CDR1 KGHSH, CDR2 LQKENI. This CDR3 is built from 14 residues. The chain's CDR3 is CASSPPASGHEQYF. CDR3 in DNA: TGTGCCAGCTCACCACCGGCTAGCGGCCACGAGCAGTACTTC.

V gene TRBV27 combines with J gene TRBJ2-7; no definite D call. The length of the CDR3 is 13 residues. The germline V and J ends were trimmed by 2 bases and 2 bases, with 7 bases remaining between them. Germline V gene data show CDR1 as MNHEY and CDR2 as SMNVEV (reference sequence). This CDR3 is CASSLRTAYEQYF. The CDR3 nucleotides are TGTGCCAGCAGTTTACGAACAGCCTACGAGCAGTACTTC.

The V gene is TRBV4-1, the J gene TRBJ1-5, with a possible D match to TRBD1 (5 bases). The CDR3 sequence is 13 residues long. Trimming left V 5 bases short and J 1 base short, with 6 bases between. Germline V gene data show CDR1 as MGHRA and CDR2 as YSYEKL. For the CDR3, the DNA is TGCGCCAGCAGCTGGGGCAGCAATCAGCCCCAGCATTTT. The encoded protein is CASSWGSNQPQHF.

V gene TRBV7-3 combines with J gene TRBJ2-1; 16 bases are a match to TRBD2. CDR1 is SGHTA, CDR2 FQGTGA, per germline. The CDR3 consists of 20 residues. With V trimmed by 4 bases and J by 4 bases, 13 bases remained unmatched. As DNA, the CDR3 is TGTGCCAGCAGCTCACTCGTTCCGGGACTAGCGGGGGGGCGGTACAATGAGCAGTTCTTC. As protein: CASSSLVPGLAGGRYNEQFF. Full variable domain (missing parts from reference TRBV7-3 and TRBJ2-1): GAGVSQTPSNKVTEKGKYVELRCDPISGHTALYWYRQSLGQGPEFLIYFQGTGAADDSGLPNDRFFAVRPEGSVSTLKIQRTERGDSAVYLCASSSLVPGLAGGRYNEQFFGPGTRLTVL.

The J gene is TRBJ1-6, the V gene TRBV10-3; 9 bases are shared with TRBD1. This CDR3 is built from 15 residues. Per the germline V gene, CDR1 is ENHRY and CDR2 is SYGVKD. Trimming cost V 4 bases and J 4 bases; bases outside gene matches: 2. The DNA for the CDR3 is TGTGCCATCAGTGGACAGGGGGATTATAATTCACCCCTCCACTTT. It is translated as CAISGQGDYNSPLHF.

This clone was counted a single time. The CDR3 region has the DNA TGTGCCAGCAGCTGGAGGGGGGGGCGGAACTATGGCTACACCTTC. Amino acid sequence: CASSWRGGRNYGYTF. V and J are TRBV7-6 and TRBJ1-2, with D tentatively TRBD1 (6 bases). The V and J ends lost 4 bases and 2 bases respectively, with 14 bases between them. The CDR3 totals 15 residues. Per the germline V gene, CDR1 is SGHVS and CDR2 is FNYEAQ.

In this sample, this clone turned up once. The chain joins TRBV7-7 to TRBJ2-2, with a weak D call TRBD1 (6 bases). The V and J ends lost 2 bases and 5 bases respectively, with 15 bases between them. The V gene's germline CDR1 is SSHAT and CDR2 FNYEAQ (reference sequence). CDR3 size: 16 residues. The CDR3 coding sequence is TGTGCCAGCAGCTTATACTCTTTGGGGGCGACCGGGGAGCTGTTTTTT. It encodes CASSLYSLGATGELFF.

The V and J genes are TRBV5-1 and TRBJ2-1; D is perhaps TRBD1 (6 bases). Trimming removed 0 bases from V and 6 bases from J, with 10 bases in between. The germline CDR1 and CDR2 sequences are SGHRS and YFSETQ. The length of the CDR3 is 14 residues. CDR3 nucleotide sequence: TGCGCCAGCAGCTTGGCCCCGGACAGCAATGAGCAGTTCTTC. Its protein product is CASSLAPDSNEQFF.